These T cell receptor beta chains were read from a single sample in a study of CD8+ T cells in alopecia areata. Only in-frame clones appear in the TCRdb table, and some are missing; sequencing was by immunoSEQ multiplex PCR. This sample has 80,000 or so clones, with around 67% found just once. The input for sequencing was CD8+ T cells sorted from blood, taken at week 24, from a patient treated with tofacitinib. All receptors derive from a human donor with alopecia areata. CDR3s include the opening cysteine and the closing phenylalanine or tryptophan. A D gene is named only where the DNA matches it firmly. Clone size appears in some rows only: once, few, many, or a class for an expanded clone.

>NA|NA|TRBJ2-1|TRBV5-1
TGCGCCAGCAGCTGGGGGAATGAGCAGTTCTTC
CASSWGNEQFF
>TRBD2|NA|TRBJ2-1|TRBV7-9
TGTGCCAGCAGCTCTACTAGCGGGTTATACAATGAGCAGTTCTTC
CASSSTSGLYNEQFF
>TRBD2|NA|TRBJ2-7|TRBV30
TGTGCCTGGAGTGTACTAGCGGGAGGGCCTTACGAGCAGTACTTC
CAWSVLAGGPYEQYF
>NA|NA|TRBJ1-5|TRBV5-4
TGTGCCAGCAGCCCCGACCCCGACTACGCGGGGCAGCCCCAGCATTTT
CASSPDPDYAGQPQHF
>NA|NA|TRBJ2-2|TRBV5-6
TGTGCCAGCAGCTTGGTGGTCAGGGTGGACGGGGAGCCGTTTTTT
CASSLVVRVDGEPFF
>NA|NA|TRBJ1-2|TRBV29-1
TGCAGCGCCCCGGATGGCTATGGCTACACCTTC
CSAPDGYGYTF
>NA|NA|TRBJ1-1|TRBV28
TGTGCCAGCAGTTTAGGTAATTACCGGGTGAACACTGAAGCTTTCTTT
CASSLGNYRVNTEAFF
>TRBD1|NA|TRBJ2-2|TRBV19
TGTGCCAGTAGTCCCCGAGGACAGGGCCAATACAACACCGGGGAGCTGTTTTTT
CASSPRGQGQYNTGELFF
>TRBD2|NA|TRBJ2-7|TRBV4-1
TGCGCCAGCAGCGGATTGGGACTAGCTCCCTACGAGCAGTACTTC
CASSGLGLAPYEQYF
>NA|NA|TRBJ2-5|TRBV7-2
TGTGCCAGCAGCTTAGGCCCCTTTGGCGGGGATACGTACCAAGAGACCCAGTACTTC
CASSLGPFGGDTYQETQYF
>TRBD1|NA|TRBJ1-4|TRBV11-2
TGTGCCAGCAGGTCCGGGACAGTCAATGAAAAACTGTTTTTT
CASRSGTVNEKLFF
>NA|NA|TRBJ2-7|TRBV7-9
TGTGCCAGCAGCTTGAGCCTCGGCTCCTACGAGCAGTACTTC
CASSLSLGSYEQYF
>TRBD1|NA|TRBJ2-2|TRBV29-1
TGCAGCGTTTCGTACAGGGGAACCGGGGAGCTGTTTTTT
CSVSYRGTGELFF
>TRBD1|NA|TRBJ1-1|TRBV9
TGTGCCAGCAGCGTAGAAGTGGGGACAGACGAAGCTTTCTTT
CASSVEVGTDEAFF
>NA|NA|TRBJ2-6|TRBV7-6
TGTGCCAGCAGCTTCGAGGGGACTGGGGCCAACGTCCTGACTTTC
CASSFEGTGANVLTF
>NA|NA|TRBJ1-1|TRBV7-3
TGTGCCAGCAGCTCGGAGGGGTGGAGCACTGAAGCTTTCTTT
CASSSEGWSTEAFF
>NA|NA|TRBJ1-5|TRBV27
TGTGCCAGCAGTGCGAGGGGTATATATCAGCCCCAGCATTTT
CASSARGIYQPQHF
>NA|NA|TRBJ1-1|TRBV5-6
TGTGCCAGCAGCTTGGCGTCAGAGTCGTACACTGAAGCTTTCTTT
CASSLASESYTEAFF
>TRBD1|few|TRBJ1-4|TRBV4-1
TGCGCCAGCAGAATCCGGGACAGGGAGAATGAAAAACTGTTTTTT
CASRIRDRENEKLFF
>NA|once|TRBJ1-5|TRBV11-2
TGTGCCAGCAGCTTAGAGATCTCCAATCAGCCCCAGCATTTT
CASSLEISNQPQHF
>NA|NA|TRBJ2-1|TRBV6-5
TGTGCCAGCAGCCCCGGGGGTGAGCAGTTCTTC
CASSPGGEQFF
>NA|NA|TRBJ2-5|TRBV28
TGTGCCAGCCGTCGATGGGGACAAGAGACCCAGTACTTC
CASRRWGQETQYF
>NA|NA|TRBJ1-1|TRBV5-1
TGCGCCAGCAGCTCCCCGGAGGGGTTTAACACTGAAGCTTTCTTT
CASSSPEGFNTEAFF